The T cell receptor beta chain described here comes from a study of blood T cell repertoires in COVID-19. Study-wide background: From T cells, B-cell-depleted T cells, or PBMCs came the material, which was cDNA or gDNA.

Patients at the Seattle site were enrolled during active infection and followed longitudinally. This CDR3 has 15 residues. CDR1 is LNHDA, CDR2 SQIVND, per germline (reference sequence). The germline V and J ends were trimmed by 3 bases and 6 bases, with 15 bases remaining between them. In the study's own analysis: Reference gene primer amplification in the assay estimated nucleated cell counts. TCRdb's table, derived via immunoSEQ multiplex PCR, lists solely in-frame clones and lacks some. That table furnishes V, J and clone size, whereas the DNA furnished D and trimming. Of fewer than 500,000 clones detected, approximately 90% appear once; the ten largest clones hold roughly 0.84%.

Source material: peripheral blood. The chain recombines TRBV19 with TRBJ2-1; maybe TRBD2 (5 bases). The receptor was isolated from a man aged 18 to 35 with COVID-19, enrolled during active disease. In nucleotides, the CDR3 is TGTGCCAGTAGTATCCCTAGCCGTCGTGGCAATGAGCAGTTCTTC. Its translation is CASSIPSRRGNEQFF.